Described below is a single TCR beta chain sequence and its context. This sample is drawn from a study of blood T cell repertoires in COVID-19. Sequenced by immunoSEQ multiplex PCR; TCRdb stores in-frame clones only, minus some. The sample has more than 55,000 clones, roughly 88% seen once. Trimming shortened V by 0 bases and J by 7 bases, and 12 bases separated the two germline ends. Germline CDR1 and CDR2: SGHAT and FQNNGV. This CDR3 contains 14 residues. The chain couples TRBV11-2 to TRBJ2-5; a weak D match, TRBD1 (6 bases). The origin of this receptor is a woman of 80 years or more with acute or convalescent COVID-19. The material sequenced was peripheral blood. The CDR3 spells CASSLDGQRGTQYF. CDR3 nucleotide sequence: TGTGCCAGCAGCTTAGACGGACAGAGGGGGACCCAGTACTTC.